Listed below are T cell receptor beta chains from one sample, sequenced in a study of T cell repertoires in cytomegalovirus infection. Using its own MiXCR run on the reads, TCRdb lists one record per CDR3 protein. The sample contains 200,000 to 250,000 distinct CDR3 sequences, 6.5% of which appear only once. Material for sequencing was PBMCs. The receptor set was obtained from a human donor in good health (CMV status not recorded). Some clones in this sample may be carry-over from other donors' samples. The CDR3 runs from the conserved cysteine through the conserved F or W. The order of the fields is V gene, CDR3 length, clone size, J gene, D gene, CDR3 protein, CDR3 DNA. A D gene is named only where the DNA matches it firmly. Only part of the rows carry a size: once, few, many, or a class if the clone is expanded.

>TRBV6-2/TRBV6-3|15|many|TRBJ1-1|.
CASSYPPLVDTEAFF
TGTGCCAGCAGTTACCCCCCTCTGGTGGACACTGAAGCTTTCTTT
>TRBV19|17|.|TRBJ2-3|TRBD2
CASSTGTSGFPTDTQYF
TGTGCCAGTAGTACAGGGACTAGCGGATTTCCCACAGATACGCAGTATTTT
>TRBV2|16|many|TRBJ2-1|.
CASSSSAISSYNEQFF
TGTGCCAGCAGTTCGAGCGCAATCAGCTCCTACAATGAGCAGTTCTTC
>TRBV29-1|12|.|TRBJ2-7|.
CGVEDITQEQYF
TGCGGCGTTGAAGATATCACCCAGGAGCAGTACTTC
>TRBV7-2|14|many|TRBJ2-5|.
CASSFNQGWETQYF
TGTGCCAGCAGCTTTAACCAGGGATGGGAGACCCAGTACTTC
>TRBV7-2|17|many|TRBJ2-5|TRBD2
CASSLGRGGSAQETQYF
TGTGCCAGCAGCTTAGGGCGGGGGGGTTCGGCCCAAGAGACCCAGTACTTC
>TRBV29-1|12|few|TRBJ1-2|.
CSGGGSGYGYTF
TGCAGCGGGGGGGGGTCAGGCTATGGCTACACCTTC
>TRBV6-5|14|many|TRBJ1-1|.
CASSYISSGPEAFF
TGTGCCAGCAGTTACATCTCTTCAGGGCCCGAAGCTTTCTTT
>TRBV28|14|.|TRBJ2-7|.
CASSLSTGRYEQYF
TGTGCCAGCAGTTTAAGCACAGGGCGCTACGAGCAGTACTTC
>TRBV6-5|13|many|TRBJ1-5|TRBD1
CASRQGAGQPQHF
TGTGCCAGCCGACAGGGGGCCGGGCAGCCCCAGCATTTT
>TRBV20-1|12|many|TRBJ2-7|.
CSAYRGDYEQYF
TGCAGTGCCTACCGTGGGGACTACGAGCAGTACTTC
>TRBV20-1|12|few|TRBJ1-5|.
CSASTGQQPQHF
TGCAGTGCTAGTACAGGTCAGCAGCCCCAGCATTTT
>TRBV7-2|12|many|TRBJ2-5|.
CASSPTMETQYF
TGTGCCAGCAGCCCGACTATGGAGACCCAGTACTTC
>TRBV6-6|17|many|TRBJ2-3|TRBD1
CASRRTGGVLRTDTQYF
TGTGCCAGCAGACGGACAGGGGGTGTCCTCCGCACAGATACGCAGTATTTT
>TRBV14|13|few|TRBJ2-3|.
CASSQAGTDTQYF
TGTGCCAGCAGCCAAGCCGGTACAGATACGCAGTATTTT
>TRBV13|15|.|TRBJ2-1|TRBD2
CASIPPGGAYNEQFF
TGTGCCAGCATCCCTCCCGGGGGGGCATACAATGAGCAGTTCTTC
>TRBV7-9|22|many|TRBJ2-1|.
CASSLALVTGRVGGIIDNEQFF
TGTGCCAGCAGCTTAGCGCTGGTGACAGGAAGGGTAGGGGGAATTATCGACAATGAGCAGTTCTTC
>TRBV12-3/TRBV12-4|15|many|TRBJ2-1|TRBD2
CASSLYGGGKDEQFF
TGTGCCAGCAGTTTATACGGCGGGGGGAAGGATGAGCAGTTCTTC
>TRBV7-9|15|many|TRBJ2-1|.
CASSPRGGGYNEQFF
TGTGCCAGCAGCCCTCGAGGAGGGGGCTACAATGAGCAGTTCTTC
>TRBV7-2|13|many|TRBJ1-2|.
CASSLIGLGGYTF
TGTGCCAGCAGCTTAATAGGGCTAGGTGGCTACACCTTC
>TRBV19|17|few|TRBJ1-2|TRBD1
CASMGPGQGARSYGYTF
TGTGCCAGTATGGGACCGGGACAGGGGGCTCGGAGCTATGGCTACACCTTC
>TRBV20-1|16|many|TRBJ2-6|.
CSARDSGGSGANVLTF
TGCAGTGCTAGAGACTCTGGGGGTTCTGGGGCCAACGTCCTGACTTTC
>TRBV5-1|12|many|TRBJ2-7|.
CASSLGAYEQYF
TGCGCCAGCAGCTTGGGGGCCTACGAGCAGTACTTC
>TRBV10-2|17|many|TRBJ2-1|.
CASSELKQGSSYNEQFF
TGCGCCAGCAGTGAGTTGAAGCAAGGGAGCTCCTACAATGAGCAGTTCTTC
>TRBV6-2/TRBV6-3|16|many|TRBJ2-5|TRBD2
CASSGLAGSPQETQYF
TGTGCCAGCAGCGGACTAGCGGGGTCCCCTCAAGAGACCCAGTACTTC
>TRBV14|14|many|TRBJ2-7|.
CASRPSITSLEQYF
TGTGCCAGCAGACCTAGCATCACCTCGTTGGAGCAGTACTTC
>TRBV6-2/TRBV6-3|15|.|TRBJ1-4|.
CASSRRTDPNEKLFF
TGTGCCAGCAGCCGAAGGACGGACCCTAATGAAAAACTGTTTTTT
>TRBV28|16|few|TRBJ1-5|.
CASRARSGERNQPQHF
TGTGCCAGCAGGGCCCGCTCCGGGGAGCGCAATCAGCCCCAGCATTTT
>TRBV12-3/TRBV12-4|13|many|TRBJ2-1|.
CASSFSSYNEQFF
TGTGCCAGCAGTTTCAGCTCCTACAATGAGCAGTTCTTC
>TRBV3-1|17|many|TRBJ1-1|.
CASSPLLGTLTRAEAFF
TGTGCCAGCAGCCCACTACTCGGGACTTTAACGAGGGCTGAAGCTTTCTTT
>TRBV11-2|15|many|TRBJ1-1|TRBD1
CASSLVAGGKTEAFF
TGTGCCAGCAGCTTAGTCGCAGGGGGGAAAACTGAAGCTTTCTTT
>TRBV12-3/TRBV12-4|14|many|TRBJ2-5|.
CASSFLPGVETQYF
TGTGCCAGCAGTTTTCTACCAGGGGTAGAGACCCAGTACTTC
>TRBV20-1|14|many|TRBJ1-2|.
CSARDLKEGYGYTF
TGCAGTGCTAGAGATCTTAAGGAGGGCTATGGCTACACCTTC
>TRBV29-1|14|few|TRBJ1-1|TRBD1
CSVNSDRGRTEAFF
TGCAGCGTCAACTCGGACAGGGGGCGAACTGAAGCTTTCTTT
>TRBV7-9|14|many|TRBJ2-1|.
CASSLGTTHQEQFF
TGTGCCAGCAGCTTAGGGACTACCCATCAAGAGCAGTTCTTC
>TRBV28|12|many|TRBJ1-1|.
CASKLGISEAFF
TGTGCCAGCAAGTTAGGAATCTCTGAAGCTTTCTTT
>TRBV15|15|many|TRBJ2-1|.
CATSRGQGSPFEQFF
TGTGCCACCAGCAGGGGGCAGGGATCACCCTTTGAGCAGTTCTTC
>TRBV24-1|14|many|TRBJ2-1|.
CATTDTSSYNEQFF
TGTGCCACCACCGACACGAGCTCCTACAATGAGCAGTTCTTC
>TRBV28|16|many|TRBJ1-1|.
CASRTGSGGAGTEAFF
TGTGCCAGCAGAACGGGCAGTGGGGGGGCCGGCACTGAAGCTTTCTTT
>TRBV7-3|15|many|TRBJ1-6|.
CASSSNGRGESPLHF
TGTGCCAGCAGCTCCAACGGGAGGGGAGAGTCACCCCTCCACTTT
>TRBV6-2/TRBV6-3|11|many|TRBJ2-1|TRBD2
CASTAGEEQFF
TGTGCCAGCACGGCGGGGGAGGAGCAGTTCTTC
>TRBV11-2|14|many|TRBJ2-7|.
CASSLGGSPYEQYF
TGTGCCAGCAGCTTGGGTGGGTCGCCCTACGAGCAGTACTTC
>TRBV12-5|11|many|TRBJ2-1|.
CASGPVNEQFF
TGTGCTAGTGGCCCGGTCAATGAGCAGTTCTTC
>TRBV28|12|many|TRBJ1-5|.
CASSAGNQPQHF
TGTGCCAGCAGTGCTGGCAATCAGCCCCAGCATTTT
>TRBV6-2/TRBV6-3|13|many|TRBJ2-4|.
CASSYSVDTKGYF
TGTGCCAGCAGTTACTCGGTGGACACGAAGGGGTACTTC
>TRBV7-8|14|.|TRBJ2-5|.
CASSRRGLQETQYF
TGTGCCAGCAGCCGTAGAGGGCTACAAGAGACCCAGTACTTC
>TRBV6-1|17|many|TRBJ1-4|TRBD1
CASSELTPGQGSEKLFF
TGTGCCAGCAGTGAACTTACCCCGGGACAGGGGAGTGAAAAACTGTTTTTT
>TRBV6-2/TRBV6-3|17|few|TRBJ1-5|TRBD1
CASTISGTGTGNQPQHF
TGTGCCAGCACCATATCCGGGACAGGCACCGGCAATCAGCCCCAGCATTTT